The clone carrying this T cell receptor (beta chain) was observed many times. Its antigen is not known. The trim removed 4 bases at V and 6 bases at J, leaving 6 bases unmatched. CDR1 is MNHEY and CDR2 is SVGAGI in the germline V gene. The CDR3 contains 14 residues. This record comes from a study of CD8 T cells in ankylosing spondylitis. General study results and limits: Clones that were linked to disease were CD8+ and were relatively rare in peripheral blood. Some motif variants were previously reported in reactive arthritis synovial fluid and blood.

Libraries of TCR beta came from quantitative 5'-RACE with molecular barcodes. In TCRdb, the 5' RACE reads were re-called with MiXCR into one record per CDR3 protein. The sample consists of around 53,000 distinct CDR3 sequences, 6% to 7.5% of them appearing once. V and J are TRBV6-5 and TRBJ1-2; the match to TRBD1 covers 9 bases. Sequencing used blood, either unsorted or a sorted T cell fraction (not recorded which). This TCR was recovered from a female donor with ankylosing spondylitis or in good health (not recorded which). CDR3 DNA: TGTGCCAGCAGTTTCGTCACAGGGGGCAATGGCTACACCTTC. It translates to CASSFVTGGNGYTF.